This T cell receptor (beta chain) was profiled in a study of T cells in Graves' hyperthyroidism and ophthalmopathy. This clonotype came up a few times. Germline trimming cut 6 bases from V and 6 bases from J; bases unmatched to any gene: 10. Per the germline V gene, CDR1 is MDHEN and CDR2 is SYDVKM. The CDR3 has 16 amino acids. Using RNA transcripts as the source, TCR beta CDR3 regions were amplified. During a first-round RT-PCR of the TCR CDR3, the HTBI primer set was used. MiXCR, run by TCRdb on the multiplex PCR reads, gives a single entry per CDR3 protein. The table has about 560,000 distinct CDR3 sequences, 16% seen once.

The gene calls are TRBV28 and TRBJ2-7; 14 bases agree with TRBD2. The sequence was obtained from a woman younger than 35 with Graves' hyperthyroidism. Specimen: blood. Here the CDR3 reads CASSLGTSGSFAEQYF. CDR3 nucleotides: TGTGCCAGCAGCCTAGGGACTAGCGGGAGTTTCGCCGAGCAGTACTTC.